This TCR beta chain was recovered during a study of blood T cells in healthy people across ages. Points from the study as a whole: Per-million-T-cell TCR beta diversity fell roughly linearly with age.

V was pared by 10 bases and J by 5 bases, with 8 bases between. Germline CDR1 and CDR2: ENHRY and SYGVKD. The CDR3 totals 11 residues. A few counts support this clonotype. Its matching antigen is unknown. Sample-barcoded 5' priming and a J-beta primer mix drove a second PCR of 7 to 11 cycles. TCRdb independently ran MiXCR on the 5' RACE reads; one entry per CDR3 protein. The sample consists of around 1,000,000 distinct CDR3 sequences, almost 25% of them appearing once. These records were also assigned to another study, of T cells of mothers and their children.

Sequenced sample: blood. The chain recombines TRBV10-3 with TRBJ2-2, with D unresolved. This clonotype originated in a girl aged 2 to 10 in good health. The CDR3 loop is CATRRTGELFF. The CDR3, as DNA: TGTGCCACCCGGAGAACCGGGGAGCTGTTTTTT.